A selection of T cell receptor beta chains follows, all from one sample in a study of T-cell reconstitution after alpha-beta-depleted transplantation in children. MiXCR was run by TCRdb on the PCR reads, yielding one entry per CDR3 protein. The table lists fewer than 550,000 distinct CDR3 sequences, 15% to 20% of them singletons. The sample here was PBMCs, mostly from graft donor cells, taken 360 days after TCRalphabeta/CD19-depleted stem cell transplant. The receptors shown here come from a boy under two years old who had a stem cell transplant for Wiskott-Aldrich syndrome, so the T cells may come from the graft donor. The CDR3 runs from the conserved cysteine through the conserved F or W. D genes are given only for firm matches. The listing skips clone size in some rows; elsewhere it reads once, few, many or a size class.

J: TRBJ2-5
D: TRBD2
size: many
V: TRBV3-1
CDR3: CASSQRLAGKTQYF
DNA: TGTGCCAGCAGCCAACGACTAGCCGGGAAGACCCAGTACTTC

J: TRBJ1-1
D: NA
size: NA
V: TRBV29-1
CDR3: CSVDPHRANTEAFF
DNA: TGCAGCGTTGATCCTCACAGGGCCAACACTGAAGCTTTCTTT

J: TRBJ2-1
D: TRBD2
size: NA
V: TRBV24-1
CDR3: CATSDPTSGRNEQFF
DNA: TGTGCCACCAGTGACCCGACTAGCGGGCGGAATGAGCAGTTCTTC

J: TRBJ1-2
D: TRBD1
size: few
V: TRBV4-1
CDR3: CASSQPQGAGYGYTF
DNA: TGCGCCAGCAGCCAGCCCCAGGGGGCCGGCTATGGCTACACCTTC

J: TRBJ2-5
D: TRBD2
size: NA
V: TRBV20-1
CDR3: CSASASGRRLKAQYF
DNA: TGCAGTGCTAGTGCTAGCGGGAGGAGGTTAAAGGCCCAGTACTTC

J: TRBJ2-1
D: NA
size: NA
V: TRBV18
CDR3: CASSPPHLSSYNEQFF
DNA: TGTGCCAGCTCACCTCCCCACCTGAGCTCCTACAATGAGCAGTTCTTC

J: TRBJ2-5
D: NA
size: NA
V: TRBV11-3
CDR3: CASSLVEGTQYF
DNA: TGTGCCAGCAGCTTAGTAGAGGGGACCCAGTACTTC

J: TRBJ2-1
D: TRBD2
size: NA
V: TRBV12-3/TRBV12-4
CDR3: CASSFTSGSNEQFF
DNA: TGTGCCAGCAGTTTCACTAGCGGGAGCAATGAGCAGTTCTTC

J: TRBJ1-1
D: TRBD1
size: NA
V: TRBV5-1
CDR3: CASSYLQGADTEAFF
DNA: TGCGCCAGCAGCTACTTACAGGGGGCGGACACTGAAGCTTTCTTT

J: TRBJ2-1
D: NA
size: NA
V: TRBV7-6
CDR3: CASSFDLYNEQFF
DNA: TGTGCCAGCAGCTTTGATCTCTACAATGAGCAGTTCTTC

J: TRBJ2-7
D: TRBD1
size: few
V: TRBV5-1
CDR3: CASSFATGASYEQYF
DNA: TGCGCCAGCAGCTTCGCAACAGGGGCCTCCTACGAGCAGTACTTC

J: TRBJ2-2
D: NA
size: few
V: TRBV7-2
CDR3: CASSFGGGGLNTGELFF
DNA: TGTGCCAGCAGCTTTGGCGGAGGAGGGTTGAACACCGGGGAGCTGTTTTTT

J: TRBJ2-5
D: NA
size: many
V: TRBV29-1
CDR3: CSVERLGLETQYF
DNA: TGCAGCGTTGAGAGGCTAGGTTTGGAGACCCAGTACTTC

J: TRBJ2-1
D: NA
size: NA
V: TRBV20-1
CDR3: CSARPNGSGDFYEQFF
DNA: TGCAGTGCTAGGCCCAACGGCTCAGGCGACTTTTATGAGCAGTTCTTC

J: TRBJ2-3
D: TRBD2
size: few
V: TRBV4-3
CDR3: CASSQDASGSWTDTQYF
DNA: TGCGCCAGCAGCCAAGATGCTAGCGGGAGTTGGACAGATACGCAGTATTTT

J: TRBJ2-2
D: NA
size: few
V: TRBV12-3/TRBV12-4
CDR3: CASSLIVSGELFF
DNA: TGTGCCAGCAGTTTAATTGTTTCCGGGGAGCTGTTTTTT

J: TRBJ2-5
D: NA
size: NA
V: TRBV20-1
CDR3: CSARAARGGPRETQYF
DNA: TGCAGTGCTAGAGCTGCGAGAGGTGGGCCAAGAGAGACCCAGTACTTC

J: TRBJ2-2
D: NA
size: NA
V: TRBV7-8
CDR3: CASSPGLITGELFF
DNA: TGTGCCAGCAGCCCGGGACTTATCACCGGGGAGCTGTTTTTT

J: TRBJ2-5
D: TRBD1
size: NA
V: TRBV5-6
CDR3: CASILGAGGPQETQYF
DNA: TGTGCCAGCATCCTGGGGGCAGGGGGCCCCCAAGAGACCCAGTACTTC

J: TRBJ2-3
D: NA
size: few
V: TRBV6-1
CDR3: CASSQLGSGPTDTQYF
DNA: TGTGCCAGCAGTCAACTAGGGAGCGGGCCCACAGATACGCAGTATTTT

J: TRBJ2-3
D: NA
size: many
V: TRBV12-3/TRBV12-4
CDR3: CASSSFNTQYF
DNA: TGTGCCAGCAGCTCATTTAATACGCAGTATTTT

J: TRBJ1-5
D: NA
size: NA
V: TRBV24-1
CDR3: CATSDPDQPQHF
DNA: TGTGCCACCAGTGACCCAGATCAGCCCCAGCATTTT

J: TRBJ2-7
D: TRBD2
size: few
V: TRBV6-2/TRBV6-3
CDR3: CASSYRLAGAGEQYF
DNA: TGTGCCAGCAGTTACAGACTAGCGGGAGCCGGCGAGCAGTACTTC

J: TRBJ2-2
D: TRBD2
size: NA
V: TRBV19
CDR3: CASSIPGTRKSGELFF
DNA: TGTGCCAGTAGTATACCCGGGACTAGGAAATCCGGGGAGCTGTTTTTT

J: TRBJ1-5
D: NA
size: many
V: TRBV21-1
CDR3: CASSKRTWQEVGNQPQHF
DNA: TGTGCCAGCAGCAAAAGGACATGGCAGGAAGTTGGCAATCAGCCCCAGCATTTT

J: TRBJ1-6
D: NA
size: few
V: TRBV10-3
CDR3: CAISDVRPAYNSPLHF
DNA: TGTGCCATCAGTGATGTGAGACCGGCTTATAATTCACCCCTCCACTTT

J: TRBJ2-6
D: NA
size: few
V: TRBV7-9
CDR3: CASTPRLGEGANVLTF
DNA: TGTGCCAGCACCCCCAGGTTAGGGGAGGGGGCCAACGTCCTGACTTTC

J: TRBJ2-7
D: NA
size: few
V: TRBV7-9
CDR3: CASSRDRFSYEQYF
DNA: TGTGCCAGCAGCCGCGACAGGTTCTCCTACGAGCAGTACTTC

J: TRBJ2-4
D: TRBD1
size: few
V: TRBV12-3/TRBV12-4
CDR3: CASSRTGGRITKNIQYF
DNA: TGTGCCAGCAGCCGGACAGGTGGAAGGATAACCAAAAACATTCAGTACTTC

J: TRBJ1-1
D: NA
size: NA
V: TRBV20-1
CDR3: CSARAPDGTYTEAFF
DNA: TGCAGTGCTAGAGCTCCGGACGGTACGTACACTGAAGCTTTCTTT

J: TRBJ2-5
D: NA
size: few
V: TRBV7-9
CDR3: CASSLLRAGGTQYF
DNA: TGTGCCAGCAGCTTACTGAGGGCCGGGGGGACCCAGTACTTC